This T cell receptor beta chain stems from a study of beta chain features in type 1 diabetes. General study findings and limits: People with Type 1 diabetes carried modestly yet significantly shorter TCRB CDR3s in all four CD4+ subsets.

This clone was counted at least ten times. Its antigen is not known. CDR3 length: 14 residues. Between the trimmed V and J ends, which lost 6 bases and 2 bases, there was a span of 14 bases. Germline V gene data show CDR1 as LGHNT and CDR2 as FRNRAP. TCRB transcripts that were expressed got sequenced, as all of the isolated RNA had been reverse transcribed. Clones were sequenced by immunoSEQ multiplex PCR, and TCRdb holds only the in-frame ones, with some missing. The sample gives around 280,000 clones, about 7.8% of which show up once; roughly 1% is in the top ten. This clonotype was obtained from a woman between 18 and 29 years old in good health. V and J are TRBV12-5 and TRBJ2-7; D is unresolved. The sequenced sample was central memory CD4+ T cells from blood. CDR3 in DNA: TGTGCTAGTGGAGTCAACCATGTACCCTACGAGCAGTACTTC. Translation gives CASGVNHVPYEQYF.